The 29 T cell receptor beta chains listed next were all sequenced from one sample in a study of shared clonotypes between healthy human individuals. TCRdb keeps only in-frame clones here, not all; method: immunoSEQ multiplex PCR. The table records 2,100,000 or so clones, almost 96% of them present only once. Source material: naive CD4+ T cells sorted from blood. Noted subset: CD45RA+ positively selected. These receptors were obtained from a man aged 18 to 29 in good health.

The gene calls are TRBV30 and TRBJ1-2; D ambiguous. This CDR3 comprises 14 residues. The V end was cut by 0 bases, the J end by 7 bases, with 15 bases between. CDR1 GTSNPN and CDR2 SVGIG come from the germline V gene (reference sequence). The CDR3 bases are TGTGCCTGGAGTGTACAAGGTCAGGTCGGTGGCTACACCTTC. Translation: CAWSVQGQVGGYTF.

This rearrangement joins TRBV6-5 to TRBJ1-3; no firm D call. Trimming took 6 bases from V and 5 from J, leaving 5 bases between them. Per germline, CDR1 MNHEY and CDR2 SVGAGI. CDR3 length: 11 amino acids. DNA of the CDR3: TGTGCCAGCAGCGACCGAAACACCATATATTTT. This encodes CASSDRNTIYF.

This chain joins TRBV30 and TRBJ2-7, with D perhaps matching TRBD2 (6 bases). The CDR3 runs 12 residues. Trimming took off 6 bases at V and 1 base at J, with 10 bases between the two ends. CDR1 and CDR2 (germline): GTSNPN, SVGIG (reference sequence). This chain's CDR3 is CACGGDSYEQYF. CDR3 coding DNA: TGTGCCTGCGGAGGGGATTCCTACGAGCAGTACTTC.

The J gene is TRBJ2-2, the V gene TRBV5-4; D is uncertain. V lost 4 bases and J lost 4, with 11 bases in between. CDR3 length: 14 amino acids. Germline-derived CDR1 and CDR2 are SGHNT and YYREEE (reference sequence). The CDR3 loop reads CASSPPIGTGELFF. The CDR3 nucleotides read TGTGCCAGCAGCCCTCCGATAGGCACCGGGGAGCTGTTTTTT.

Remarks on this clone: The same CDR3 also results from other DNA sequences found in this sample. The chain combines TRBV20-1 with TRBJ2-1, with D unclear. CDR3 length equals 11 residues. Germline V gene sequence: CDR1 DFQATT, CDR2 SNEGSKA (reference sequence). V lost 3 bases, J lost 5 bases, and 5 bases lay in between. DNA of the CDR3: TGCAGTGCTAGTCTCAACAATGAGCAGTTCTTC. It encodes CSASLNNEQFF.

This sequence joins TRBV19 and TRBJ2-4; 13 nucleotides line up with TRBD2. The CDR3 spans 15 residues. Looked up from germline, CDR1 is LNHDA and CDR2 is SQIVND (reference sequence). Trimming removed 5 bases from V and 6 bases from J; junction bases left unmatched: 4. CDR3 sequence reads: CASSPRLAGGNIQYF. The CDR3, as DNA: TGTGCCAGTAGTCCTCGACTAGCGGGAGGAAACATTCAGTACTTC.

This clone turned up a few times. The CDR3 is CASSYPGQNTGELFF. CDR3 nucleotide sequence: TGTGCCAGCAGTTACCCGGGACAAAACACCGGGGAGCTGTTTTTT. The gene calls are TRBV5-4 and TRBJ2-2; perhaps TRBD1 as D (6 bases). Trimming removed 5 bases at V and 2 bases at J, with 13 bases between. The CDR3 spans 15 residues. Germline assignment: CDR1 SGHNT and CDR2 YYREEE (reference sequence).

The J gene is TRBJ2-5, the V gene TRBV5-1; 10 bases align to TRBD2. Trimming removed 7 bases from V and 5 bases from J; junction bases left unmatched: 8. The CDR3 covers 14 residues. Looked up from germline, CDR1 is SGHRS and CDR2 is YFSETQ. CDR3 sequence reads: CASSLAGRRETQYF. In nucleotides, the CDR3 is TGCGCCAGCTCACTAGCGGGGAGGAGGGAGACCCAGTACTTC.

The chain employs TRBV7-2 and TRBJ2-3; no clear D. The germline V gene has CDR1 SGHTA and CDR2 FQGNSA. Trimming stripped 5 bases from V and 5 bases from J, with 11 bases between. This CDR3 contains 13 residues. The CDR3 loop is CASSAVLGDTQYF. As DNA, the CDR3 is TGTGCCAGCAGCGCCGTATTGGGAGATACGCAGTATTTT.

The chain has TRBV5-1 and TRBJ2-3; the D gene is possibly TRBD2 (6 bases). CDR3 length: 15 amino acids. Germline lookup yields CDR1 SGHRS and CDR2 YFSETQ. Between the trimmed V and J ends, which lost 0 bases and 4 bases, there was a span of 12 bases. The CDR3 loop is CASSLAGTRSDTQYF. The CDR3 nucleotides are TGCGCCAGCAGCTTGGCCGGGACTCGGTCAGATACGCAGTATTTT.

The V and J genes are TRBV2 and TRBJ2-3, with unresolved D. Germline V CDR1 and CDR2: SNHLY, FYNNEI. CDR3 length: 14 residues. Trimming took off 7 bases at V and 0 bases at J, with 11 bases between the two ends. The CDR3 region is CASTFAYSTDTQYF. The CDR3 coding sequence is TGTGCCAGCACATTCGCTTACAGCACAGATACGCAGTATTTT.

Comment on this clone: Other DNA sequences in this sample translate to the same CDR3. This chain uses TRBV18 with TRBJ1-1; the D gene is possibly TRBD1 (6 bases). The CDR3 covers 14 residues. Looked up from germline, CDR1 is KGHSH and CDR2 is LQKENI. Trimming took off 5 bases at V and 3 bases at J, with 13 bases between the two ends. Here the CDR3 DNA reads TGTGCCAGCTCATCTCAGGGGTACGACACTGAAGCTTTCTTT. This translates into CASSSQGYDTEAFF.

V usage is TRBV11-2 and J usage is TRBJ1-6; D is unclear. The V end lost 1 base, the J end lost 10 bases, and 11 bases lay between the germline ends. The length of the CDR3 is 14 residues. The germline CDR1 and CDR2 sequences are SGHAT and FQNNGV. For the CDR3, the DNA is TGTGCCAGCAGCTTAGGGTCAGGATTCTCACCCCTCCACTTT. Translating gives CASSLGSGFSPLHF.

The chain employs TRBV30 and TRBJ1-5; no reliable D call. With 0 bases removed from V and 3 bases from J, the gap between germline ends came to 12 bases. The germline V gene has CDR1 GTSNPN and CDR2 SVGIG (reference sequence). The CDR3 is made up of 15 amino acids. The CDR3 region has the DNA TGTGCCTGGAGTGTACTTCCTGCTAACAATCAGCCCCAGCATTTT. Its protein is CAWSVLPANNQPQHF. Combining the CDR3 with reference TRBV30 and TRBJ1-5 gives the whole variable domain SQTIHQWPATLVQPVGSPLSLECTVEGTSNPNLYWYRQAAGRGLQLLFYSVGIGQISSEVPQNLSASRPQDRQFILSSKKLLLSDSGFYLCAWSVLPANNQPQHFGDGTRLSIL.

The CDR3 DNA is TGCGCCAGCAGCTTGTTAGGCGGGGGTACGAACACCGGGGAGCTGTTTTTT. Its translation: CASSLLGGGTNTGELFF. The J gene is TRBJ2-2, the V gene TRBV5-1, with TRBD2 identical over 7 bases. V gave up 1 base and J gave up 0 bases; unmatched junction bases: 6. The CDR3 has 17 residues. The germline V gene encodes CDR1 SGHRS and CDR2 YFSETQ. The whole variable domain, filled in from reference TRBV5-1 and TRBJ2-2, reads KAGVTQTPRYLIKTRGQQVTLSCSPISGHRSVSWYQQTPGQGLQFLFEYFSETQRNKGNFPGRFSGRQFSNSRSEMNVSTLELGDSALYLCASSLLGGGTNTGELFFGEGSRLTVL.

The rearrangement uses TRBV11-3 and TRBJ2-3; no clear D gene. Trimming took 4 bases from V and 6 from J, leaving 8 bases between them. This CDR3 has 12 amino acids. CDR1 is SGHNT, CDR2 YENEEA, per germline. CDR3 coding DNA: TGTGCCAGCAGCTCCCTGGGGGATACGCAGTATTTT. Its protein is CASSSLGDTQYF.

V usage is TRBV4-3 and J usage is TRBJ1-2, with D hard to call. The CDR3 is 17 amino acids. V lost 0 bases and J lost 0, with 14 bases in between. Germline V gene sequence: CDR1 LGHNA, CDR2 YSLEER. The CDR3 DNA sequence: TGCGCCAGCAGCCAAGATAAGGAGAGAGGCCCTAACTATGGCTACACCTTC. This codes for CASSQDKERGPNYGYTF.

Only one count was recorded for this clone. The gene calls are TRBV2 and TRBJ2-4, with a tentative D call TRBD2 (6 bases). The ends were cut back, 6 bases at V and 12 bases at J, with 18 bases in the middle. The CDR3 length is 13 residues. Germline CDR1 SNHLY, CDR2 FYNNEI. The CDR3 spells CASSSSVGGGQYF. The CDR3 nucleotides are TGTGCCAGCAGCTCCTCGGTGGGGGGAGGTCAGTACTTC.

J is TRBJ1-6 and V is TRBV2, with 8 bases matching TRBD1. Trimming removed 5 bases from V and 0 bases from J; junction bases left unmatched: 9. The CDR3 is 18 residues long. The germline V gene encodes CDR1 SNHLY and CDR2 FYNNEI. The CDR3 DNA reads TGTGCCAGCAGTCGTCTCCCGACAGGGGTCTCCTATAATTCACCCCTCCACTTT. Residues: CASSRLPTGVSYNSPLHF. Full variable domain (outside the CDR3, taken from reference TRBV2 and TRBJ1-6): EPEVTQTPSHQVTQMGQEVILRCVPISNHLYFYWYRQILGQKVEFLVSFYNNEISEKSEIFDDQFSVERPDGSNFTLKIRSTKLEDSAMYFCASSRLPTGVSYNSPLHFGNGTRLTVT.

This sequence joins TRBV25-1 and TRBJ1-2; D is possibly TRBD1 (6 bases). Per the germline V gene, CDR1 is MGHDK and CDR2 is SYGVNS. Trimming left V 1 base short and J 2 bases short, with 17 bases between. CDR3 length: 17 amino acids. The CDR3 protein is CASSEWGTGLSNYGYTF. Written as DNA, the CDR3 is TGTGCCAGCAGTGAATGGGGTACAGGGCTATCCAACTATGGCTACACCTTC.

CDR3 region: CASSFKAGGGEQFF. The CDR3 DNA follows: TGTGCCAGCAGCTTCAAAGCGGGAGGGGGTGAGCAGTTCTTC. The chain couples TRBV9 to TRBJ2-1, with 10 nucleotides matching TRBD2. Germline trimming cut 4 bases from V and 9 bases from J; bases unmatched to any gene: 7. CDR1 and CDR2 from the germline V gene are SGDLS and YYNGEE. The CDR3 contains 14 residues.

The chain carries TRBV25-1 and TRBJ1-1; D gene ambiguous. The CDR3 extends over 15 amino acids. Trimming shortened V by 4 bases and J by 0 bases, and 12 bases separated the two germline ends. Germline V lookup: CDR1 MGHDK, CDR2 SYGVNS. CDR3 coding DNA: TGTGCCAGCAGTGCATCCATTTCCATGAACACTGAAGCTTTCTTT. This gives the protein CASSASISMNTEAFF.

The chain couples TRBV10-3 to TRBJ2-7, with 8 positions matching TRBD1. The CDR3 consists of 14 residues. Germline CDR1 is ENHRY and CDR2 is SYGVKD. J was trimmed by 3 bases and V by 6 bases; bases with no gene match: 7. This CDR3 is CAISGTGGIYEQYF. In DNA form, the CDR3 reads TGTGCCATCAGCGGAACAGGGGGAATCTACGAGCAGTACTTC.

This rearrangement joins TRBV13 to TRBJ2-5, with 10 bases lining up with TRBD1. Per the germline V gene, CDR1 is PRHDT and CDR2 is FYEKMQ (reference sequence). V lost 4 bases and J lost 5; bases outside the gene matches: 16. This CDR3 region has 18 residues. The CDR3, as DNA: TGTGCCAGCAGCTCCCGACAGGGGGCGTGGGGTATCTTGGAGACCCAGTACTTC. Its protein product is CASSSRQGAWGILETQYF. The full variable domain, with the rest looked up from reference TRBV13 and TRBJ2-5, is AAGVIQSPRHLIKEKRETATLKCYPIPRHDTVYWYQQGPGQDPQFLISFYEKMQSDKGSIPDRFSAQQFSDYHSELNMSSLELGDSALYFCASSSRQGAWGILETQYFGPGTRLLVL.

This chain connects TRBV7-9 to TRBJ2-7; D unclear. This CDR3 is 15 amino acids long. CDR1 is SEHNR and CDR2 is FQNEAQ in the germline V gene (reference sequence). V was cut by 4 bases and J by 5 bases, with 18 bases left in between. The CDR3 here is CASSSRRGVLHEQYF. The CDR3 nucleotides read TGTGCCAGCAGCTCGCGTCGTGGGGTTCTTCACGAGCAGTACTTC.

The CDR3 protein is CATSRGLAGGLNEQFF. The CDR3, as DNA: TGTGCCACCAGCAGAGGGCTAGCGGGGGGACTAAATGAGCAGTTCTTC. The chain has TRBV15 and TRBJ2-1; TRBD2 matches at 11 bases. The CDR3 is 16 amino acids. The germline CDR1 and CDR2 sequences are LNHNV and YYDKDF (reference sequence). V was clipped by 1 base and J by 7 bases; unmatched bases: 6.

This clone was detected only once. The CDR3 nucleotides read TGCGCCAGCAGCTTGGGGGTTTCAAGCAATCAGCCCCAGCATTTT. Translating it yields CASSLGVSSNQPQHF. The genes are TRBV5-1 and TRBJ1-5, with D hard to call. This CDR3 has 15 residues. V lost 0 bases and J 1 base, leaving 8 bases between the germline ends. Germline V CDR1 and CDR2: SGHRS, YFSETQ.

Points on this clone: A read error may account for a junction end that differs from germline. The CDR3 coding sequence is TGTGCCAGCAGCGAAGAGGCGGCATGGAATCAGCCCCAGCATTTT. Protein: CASSEEAAWNQPQHF. This chain uses TRBV2 with TRBJ1-5; D gene ambiguous. The CDR3 consists of 15 residues. Germline assignment: CDR1 SNHLY and CDR2 FYNNEI.

This sequence joins TRBV5-1 and TRBJ2-2; D is undetermined. V gave up 0 bases and J gave up 1 base, with 10 bases separating them. The germline gives CDR1 SGHRS, CDR2 YFSETQ. The CDR3 sequence is 16 residues long. CDR3 coding DNA: TGCGCCAGCAGCTTGGCTGGTGGCAGGAACACCGGGGAGCTGTTTTTT. Amino acid sequence: CASSLAGGRNTGELFF.